This T cell receptor (beta chain) came from a study of identical twins. Study-level findings and limits: Excess twin sharing in beta out-of-frame sequences was weaker. The abundant beta clonotypes from cord blood had fewer insertions, and memory repertoires had none of this.

As concerns this clonotype: Its antigen remains unidentified.

From the 5' RACE reads, TCRdb called clonotypes with MiXCR, one entry per CDR3 protein. The sample gives about 720,000 distinct CDR3 sequences, roughly 20% of which show up once; around 12% is in the top ten. Trimming stripped 1 base from V and 6 bases from J, with 10 bases between. CDR3 length: 14 residues. Germline V gives CDR1 SGHKS, CDR2 YYEKEE (reference sequence). Donors were all healthy Caucasians. In addition, the sample was reused for a study of T cells expressing NK-cell markers. That paper notes: CD8+ T cells in six donors included dominant NKG2C+ clonotypes at roughly 1.0-7.0%.

This TCR was recovered from a woman in her late teens or twenties in good health. Source material: PBMCs. The V gene is TRBV5-5, the J gene TRBJ2-2; a possible D gene is TRBD2 (5 bases). The CDR3, as DNA: TGTGCCAGCAGCTTGAGATCGGGATCCGGGGAGCTGTTTTTT. Its protein product is CASSLRSGSGELFF. Together with reference TRBV5-5 and TRBJ2-2, the CDR3 gives the full variable domain: DAGVTQSPTHLIKTRGQQVTLRCSPISGHKSVSWYQQVLGQGPQFIFQYYEKEERGRGNFPDRFSARQFPNYSSELNVNALLLGDSALYLCASSLRSGSGELFFGEGSRLTVL.